The sequence of this T cell receptor (beta chain) was determined in a study of identical twins. Study-level findings and limits: One should note that invariant MAIT and iNKT cells could partly confound zero-insertion analyses. Weaker excess twin sharing was seen among beta out-of-frame sequences.

Comments on this clonotype: Its antigen remains unknown.

One entry per CDR3 protein results from TCRdb running MiXCR on the 5' RACE reads. The sample has 1.5 million to 2 million distinct CDR3 sequences, around 29% seen once. Germline V lookup: CDR1 DFQATT, CDR2 SNEGSKA (reference sequence). This CDR3 spans 14 amino acids. V lost 2 bases to trimming and J lost 2 bases; unmatched junction nucleotides: 4. V gene TRBV20-1 combines with J gene TRBJ2-3; 7 bases are a match to TRBD1. The sequenced sample was cord blood. This clonotype was obtained from a newborn girl in good health. The CDR3 is CSARRQGPTDTQYF. CDR3 sequence (DNA): TGCAGTGCTAGAAGACAGGGCCCCACAGATACGCAGTATTTT.